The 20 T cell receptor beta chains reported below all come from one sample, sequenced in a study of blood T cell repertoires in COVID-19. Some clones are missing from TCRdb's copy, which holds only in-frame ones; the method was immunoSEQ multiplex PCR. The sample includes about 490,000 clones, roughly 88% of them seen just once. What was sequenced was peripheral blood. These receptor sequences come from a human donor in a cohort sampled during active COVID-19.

The CDR3 coding sequence is TGTGCCAGTAGTATTCGGGCTAGCGGGAGTTTATCGGGCACAGATACGCAGTATTTT. The encoded protein is CASSIRASGSLSGTDTQYF. The chain has TRBV19 and TRBJ2-3; 10 bases are a match to TRBD2. The junction had 13 bases not matched to a gene; V was cut back by 3 bases and J by 1 base. Germline V gene data show CDR1 as LNHDA and CDR2 as SQIVND (reference sequence). This CDR3 has 19 residues. The variable domain in full, completed from reference TRBV19 and TRBJ2-3, reads DGGITQSPKYLFRKEGQNVTLSCEQNLNHDAMYWYRQDPGQGLRLIYYSQIVNDFQKGDIAEGYSVSREKKESFPLTVTSAQKNPTAFYLCASSIRASGSLSGTDTQYFGPGTRLTVL.

The CDR3 coding sequence is TGTGCCTGGAGTACTACCCCCGGGACAGGGGATGGCTACACCTTC. Protein product: CAWSTTPGTGDGYTF. The rearrangement uses TRBV30 and TRBJ1-2, with 10 bases matching TRBD1. From germline, CDR1 is GTSNPN and CDR2 SVGIG (reference sequence). CDR3 length: 15 amino acids. The ends lost 2 bases at V and 6 bases at J; junction bases unmatched: 9.

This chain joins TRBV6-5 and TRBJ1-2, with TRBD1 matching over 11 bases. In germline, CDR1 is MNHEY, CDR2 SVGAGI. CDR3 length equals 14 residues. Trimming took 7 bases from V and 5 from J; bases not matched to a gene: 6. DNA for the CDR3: TGTGCCAGCAATCGCGGGACAGGGGGATATGGCTACACCTTC. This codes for CASNRGTGGYGYTF.

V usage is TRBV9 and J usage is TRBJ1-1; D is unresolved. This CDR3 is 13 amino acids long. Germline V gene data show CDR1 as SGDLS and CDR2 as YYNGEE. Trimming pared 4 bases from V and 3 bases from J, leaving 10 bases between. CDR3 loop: CASSPREYTEAFF. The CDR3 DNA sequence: TGTGCCAGCAGCCCGAGGGAGTACACTGAAGCTTTCTTT.

CDR3 DNA sequence: TGTGCCACCAGTGATTTCACGGGAGTGGCCCAGCATTTT. Translating gives CATSDFTGVAQHF. This chain uses TRBV24-1 with TRBJ1-5; no clear D. Looked up from germline, CDR1 is KGHDR and CDR2 is SFDVKD. CDR3 size: 13 residues. The V and J ends lost 1 base and 11 bases respectively, with 11 bases between them.

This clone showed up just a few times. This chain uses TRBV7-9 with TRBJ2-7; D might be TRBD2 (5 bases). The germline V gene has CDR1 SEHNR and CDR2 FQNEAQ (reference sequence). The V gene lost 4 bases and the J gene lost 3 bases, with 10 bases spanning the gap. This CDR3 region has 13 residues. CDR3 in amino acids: CASSSGGFYEQYF. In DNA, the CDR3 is TGTGCCAGCAGCTCAGGAGGTTTCTACGAGCAGTACTTC.

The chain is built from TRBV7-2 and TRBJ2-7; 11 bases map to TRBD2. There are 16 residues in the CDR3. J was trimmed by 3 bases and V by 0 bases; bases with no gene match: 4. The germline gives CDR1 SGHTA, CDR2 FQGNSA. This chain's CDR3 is CASSLARGTSGYEQYF. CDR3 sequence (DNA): TGTGCCAGCAGCTTAGCCCGCGGGACTAGCGGCTACGAGCAGTACTTC. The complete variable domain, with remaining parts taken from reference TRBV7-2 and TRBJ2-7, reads GAGVSQSPSNKVTEKGKDVELRCDPISGHTALYWYRQSLGQGLEFLIYFQGNSAPDKSGLPSDRFSAERTGGSVSTLTIQRTQQEDSAVYLCASSLARGTSGYEQYFGPGTRLTVT.

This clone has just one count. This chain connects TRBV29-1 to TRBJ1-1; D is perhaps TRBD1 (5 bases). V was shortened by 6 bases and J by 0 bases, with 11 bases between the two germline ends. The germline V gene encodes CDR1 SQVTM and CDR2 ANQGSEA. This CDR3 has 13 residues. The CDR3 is CSVRQKMNTEAFF. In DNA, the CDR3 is TGCAGCGTGAGACAGAAGATGAACACTGAAGCTTTCTTT.

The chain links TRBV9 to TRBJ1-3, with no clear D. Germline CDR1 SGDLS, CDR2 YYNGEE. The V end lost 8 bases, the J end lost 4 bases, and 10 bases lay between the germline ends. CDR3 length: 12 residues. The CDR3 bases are TGTGCCAGTACCAACCGGGGAAACACCATATATTTT. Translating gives CASTNRGNTIYF.

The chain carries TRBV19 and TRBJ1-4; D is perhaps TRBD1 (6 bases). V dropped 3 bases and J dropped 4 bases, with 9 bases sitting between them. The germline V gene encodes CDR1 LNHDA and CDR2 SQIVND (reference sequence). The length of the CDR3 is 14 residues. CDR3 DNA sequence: TGTGCCAGTAGTATTCGGACAGATAATGAAAAACTGTTTTTT. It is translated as CASSIRTDNEKLFF.

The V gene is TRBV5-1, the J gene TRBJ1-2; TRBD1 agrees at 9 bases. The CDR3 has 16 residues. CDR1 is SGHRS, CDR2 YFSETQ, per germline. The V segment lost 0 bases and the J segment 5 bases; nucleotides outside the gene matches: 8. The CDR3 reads CASSLVLSGQGYGYTF. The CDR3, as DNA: TGCGCCAGCAGCTTGGTTCTGTCGGGACAGGGTTATGGCTACACCTTC.

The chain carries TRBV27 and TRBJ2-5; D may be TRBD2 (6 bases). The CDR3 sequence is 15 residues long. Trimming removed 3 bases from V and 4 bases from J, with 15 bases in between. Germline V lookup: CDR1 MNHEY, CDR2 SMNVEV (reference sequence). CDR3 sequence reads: CASSLRGVGGETQYF. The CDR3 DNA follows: TGTGCCAGCAGTTTGCGGGGAGTGGGGGGAGAGACCCAGTACTTC.

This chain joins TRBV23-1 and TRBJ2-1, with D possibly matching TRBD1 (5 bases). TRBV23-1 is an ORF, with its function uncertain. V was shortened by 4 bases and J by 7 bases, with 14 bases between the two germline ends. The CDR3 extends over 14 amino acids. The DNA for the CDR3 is TGCGCCAGCAGTCTTAAAGGGGCCAAGAATGAGCAGTTCTTC. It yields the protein CASSLKGAKNEQFF.

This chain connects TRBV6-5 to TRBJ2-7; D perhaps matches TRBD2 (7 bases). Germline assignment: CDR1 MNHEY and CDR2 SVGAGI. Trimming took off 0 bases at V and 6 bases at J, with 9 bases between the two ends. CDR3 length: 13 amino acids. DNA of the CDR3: TGTGCCAGCAGTTACTCAGGGGGGGGCGAGCAGTACTTC. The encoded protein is CASSYSGGGEQYF.

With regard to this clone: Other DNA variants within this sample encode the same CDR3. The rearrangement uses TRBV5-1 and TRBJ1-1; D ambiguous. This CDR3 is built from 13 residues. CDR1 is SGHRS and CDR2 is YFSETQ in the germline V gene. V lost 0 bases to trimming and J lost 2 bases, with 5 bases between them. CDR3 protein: CASSLVRNTEAFF. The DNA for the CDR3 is TGCGCCAGCAGCTTGGTTAGAAACACTGAAGCTTTCTTT.

The CDR3 is CASSVGGGYGYTF. The CDR3 DNA reads as TGTGCCAGCAGCGTTGGGGGCGGCTATGGCTACACCTTC. V gene TRBV9 combines with J gene TRBJ1-2; weak D call: TRBD1 (6 bases). This CDR3 has 13 residues. CDR1 is SGDLS, CDR2 YYNGEE, per germline. V was shortened by 2 bases and J by 4 bases, with 9 bases between the two germline ends.

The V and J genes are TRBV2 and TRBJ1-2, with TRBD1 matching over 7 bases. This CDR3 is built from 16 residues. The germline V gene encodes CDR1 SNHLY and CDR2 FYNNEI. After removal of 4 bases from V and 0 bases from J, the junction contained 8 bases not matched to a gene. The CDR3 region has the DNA TGTGCCAGCAGTGCGAGGGGGGACAGCTCTAACTATGGCTACACCTTC. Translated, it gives CASSARGDSSNYGYTF.

The CDR3 DNA sequence: TGCGCCAGCAGCAGGGGACAGGGGCTGAACGAGCAGTACTTC. It specifies CASSRGQGLNEQYF. The chain combines TRBV5-1 with TRBJ2-7; the match to TRBD1 covers 10 bases. Germline CDR1 is SGHRS and CDR2 is YFSETQ. V shed 4 bases, J shed 5 bases, and the junction held 6 bases outside the gene matches. This CDR3 spans 14 amino acids.

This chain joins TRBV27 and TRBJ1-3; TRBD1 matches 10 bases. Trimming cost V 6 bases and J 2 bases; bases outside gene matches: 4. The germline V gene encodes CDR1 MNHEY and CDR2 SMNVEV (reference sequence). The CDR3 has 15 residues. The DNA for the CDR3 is TGTGCCAGCAGCATAGGGACAGGGGCTGGAAACACCATATATTTT. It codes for CASSIGTGAGNTIYF.

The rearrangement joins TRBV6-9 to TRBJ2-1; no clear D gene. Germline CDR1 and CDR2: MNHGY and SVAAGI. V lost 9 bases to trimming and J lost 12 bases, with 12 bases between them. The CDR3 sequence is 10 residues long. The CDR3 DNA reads TGTGCCAGTGGAGAATATGGGCAGTTCTTC. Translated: CASGEYGQFF.